This is a list of T cell receptor beta chains from one sample in a study of T cell changes during pregnancy in multiple sclerosis. Repertoires were generated with immunoSEQ multiplex PCR, while TCRdb's copy carries only in-frame clones and drops some. Of about 42,000 clones detected, approximately 92% appear once; the ten largest clones hold 0.5%. The sequences come from CD4+ T cells from peripheral blood mononuclear cells, collected in the second trimester of pregnancy. The receptor source for this set is a female donor in good health, enrolled as a control in a pregnancy study. CDR3s include the opening cysteine and the closing phenylalanine or tryptophan. The D gene is left open where the match is weak. Size tells how often a clone was seen (once, few, many) or the class of an expanded clone, and some rows leave it out.

TRBV18	-	few	TRBJ2-5	CASSPTGRETQYF	TGTGCCAGCTCACCGACAGGTCGGGAGACCCAGTACTTC
TRBV4-2	-	-	TRBJ2-6	CASSQVEGVSGANVLTF	TGTGCCAGCAGCCAAGTTGAAGGGGTCTCTGGGGCCAACGTCCTGACTTTC
TRBV30	TRBD2	-	TRBJ2-1	CAWRGQLAGNEQFF	TGTGCCTGGAGGGGTCAACTAGCGGGCAATGAGCAGTTCTTC
TRBV5-4	-	-	TRBJ2-7	CASSVDSYEQCF	TGTGCCAGCAGCGTAGACAGCTACGAGCAGTGCTTC
TRBV5-1	-	-	TRBJ2-5	CASSLAGGETQYF	TGCGCCAGCAGCTTGGCAGGTGGAGAGACCCAGTACTTC
TRBV30	-	-	TRBJ1-1	CAWQGLAETEAFF	TGTGCCTGGCAGGGTTTGGCGGAGACTGAAGCTTTCTTT
TRBV6-6	-	-	TRBJ1-5	CASSYSGQPAGQPQHF	TGTGCCAGCAGTTACTCAGGGCAGCCTGCGGGACAGCCCCAGCATTTT
TRBV5-8	-	-	TRBJ2-7	CASSFMLGLSYEQYF	TGTGCCAGCAGCTTTATGTTGGGACTTTCCTACGAGCAGTACTTC
TRBV27	-	-	TRBJ2-3	CASSSPASAGTDTQYF	TGTGCCAGCAGTTCCCCGGCTAGCGCGGGCACAGATACGCAGTATTTT
TRBV5-1	-	-	TRBJ2-7	CASSPDISYEQYF	TGCGCCAGCAGCCCGGACATATCCTACGAGCAGTACTTC
TRBV6-6	-	-	TRBJ1-2	CASSTGVSGYTF	TGTGCCAGCAGCACGGGGGTTAGTGGCTACACCTTC
TRBV11-1	-	-	TRBJ2-7	CASSLTRTTTYEQYF	TGTGCCAGCAGCTTAACTCGGACTACGACCTACGAGCAGTACTTC
TRBV5-1	TRBD1	-	TRBJ1-3	CASSPGGSGNTIYF	TGCGCCAGCAGCCCAGGGGGCTCTGGAAACACCATATATTTT
TRBV5-1	-	-	TRBJ2-5	CASSRQPRETQYF	TGCGCCAGCAGCCGACAGCCGAGGGAGACCCAGTACTTC
TRBV5-1	-	-	TRBJ2-3	CASSEGWATDTQYF	TGCGCCAGCAGCGAGGGTTGGGCCACAGATACGCAGTATTTT
TRBV5-6	TRBD2	-	TRBJ2-1	CASSFVLVGGRNNEQFF	TGTGCCAGCAGCTTTGTTTTAGTCGGCGGGAGAAACAATGAGCAGTTCTTC
TRBV28	-	-	TRBJ1-3	CATYTPEAGSGNTIYF	TGTGCCACCTACACCCCCGAGGCGGGCTCTGGAAACACCATATATTTT
TRBV7-9	TRBD1	-	TRBJ2-7	CASSYSRDRARDEQYF	TGTGCCAGCAGCTACAGCCGGGACAGGGCCCGCGACGAGCAGTACTTC
TRBV5-1	TRBD1	once	TRBJ1-5	CASSPVAGGFQPQHF	TGCGCCAGCAGCCCAGTGGCAGGGGGCTTTCAGCCCCAGCATTTT
TRBV9	-	-	TRBJ2-1	CASSVEGTGFFGRNEQFF	TGTGCCAGCAGCGTAGAGGGGACTGGTTTCTTCGGGAGAAATGAGCAGTTCTTC
TRBV28	TRBD1	-	TRBJ2-6	CATGTATGANVLTF	TGTGCCACCGGGACAGCGACTGGGGCCAACGTCCTGACTTTC
TRBV4-2	-	-	TRBJ2-5	CASSPRQEQETQYF	TGTGCCAGCAGTCCGAGACAGGAGCAAGAGACCCAGTACTTC
TRBV10-3	TRBD1	-	TRBJ1-5	CATTAQAQGTSNQPQHF	TGTGCCACCACGGCCCAAGCACAGGGGACTAGCAATCAGCCCCAGCATTTT
TRBV7-3	-	-	TRBJ1-1	CASSVQGNTEAFF	TGTGCCAGCAGCGTCCAGGGGAACACTGAAGCTTTCTTT
TRBV27	-	-	TRBJ2-7	CASSLIASYEQYF	TGTGCCAGCAGTTTAATTGCGTCCTACGAGCAGTACTTC
TRBV4-1	-	-	TRBJ2-5	CASSRGLRETQYF	TGCGCCAGCAGCCGCGGGCTTCGAGAGACCCAGTACTTC
TRBV4-1	-	once	TRBJ2-1	CASSHVYGRGGVYNEQFF	TGCGCCAGCAGCCATGTATACGGTCGAGGGGGGGTCTACAATGAGCAGTTCTTC
TRBV28	-	-	TRBJ1-2	CASMFGGLDGYTF	TGTGCCAGCATGTTCGGAGGGTTGGATGGCTACACCTTC
TRBV6-1	-	once	TRBJ1-2	CASVPRGGDYGYTF	TGTGCCAGCGTCCCCCGGGGGGGCGACTATGGCTACACCTTC
TRBV4-2	TRBD2	-	TRBJ2-4	CASSQGREWNIQYF	TGTGCCAGCAGCCAAGGGCGGGAGTGGAACATTCAGTACTTC
TRBV5-6	TRBD2	-	TRBJ2-3	CASSFQILAESTDTQYF	TGTGCCAGCAGCTTTCAGATTCTAGCGGAGAGCACAGATACGCAGTATTTT
TRBV28	TRBD1	-	TRBJ1-1	CASSSPGTDTEAFF	TGTGCCAGCAGTTCTCCCGGGACAGACACTGAAGCTTTCTTT
TRBV30	-	-	TRBJ1-3	CAWSTGNSGNTIYF	TGTGCCTGGAGTACAGGAAACTCTGGAAACACCATATATTTT
TRBV7-8	-	-	TRBJ2-7	CASSPRRQAAYEQYF	TGTGCCAGCAGCCCTCGACGACAGGCCGCCTACGAGCAGTACTTC
TRBV7-2	TRBD2	-	TRBJ2-3	CASSFIGGGAGWGTDTQYF	TGTGCCAGCAGCTTTATAGGCGGGGGGGCCGGTTGGGGCACAGATACGCAGTATTTT
TRBV7-3	-	-	TRBJ2-1	CASSRDSRKEQFF	TGTGCCAGCAGTCGGGACTCACGGAAGGAGCAGTTCTTC
TRBV28	-	-	TRBJ2-7	CASSLGPDRRGEQYF	TGTGCCAGCAGTTTAGGCCCCGACAGGAGAGGCGAGCAGTACTTC
TRBV6-4	-	-	TRBJ2-1	CASSPFESSYNEQFF	TGTGCCAGCAGCCCCTTCGAGAGCTCCTACAATGAGCAGTTCTTC
TRBV11-1	-	-	TRBJ2-5	CASSSSGVGEETQYF	TGTGCCAGCAGCTCCTCAGGGGTGGGGGAAGAGACCCAGTACTTC
TRBV9	TRBD1	-	TRBJ1-1	CASSDQPGQGTEAFF	TGTGCCAGCAGCGACCAACCGGGACAGGGAACTGAAGCTTTCTTT
TRBV10-3	TRBD1	once	TRBJ2-2	CAISRTGGSEISNTGELFF	TGTGCCATCAGCCGTACAGGGGGTAGCGAGATATCAAACACCGGGGAGCTGTTTTTT
TRBV18	TRBD1	-	TRBJ1-2	CASSSEQGVSGYTF	TGTGCCAGCTCCTCCGAACAGGGGGTGAGTGGCTACACCTTC
TRBV7-3	TRBD1	-	TRBJ1-3	CASSPDRGNTIYF	TGTGCCAGCAGCCCGGACAGGGGTAACACCATATATTTT
TRBV2	-	-	TRBJ1-5	CASRQVLGNQPQHF	TGTGCCAGCAGACAGGTTCTAGGCAATCAGCCCCAGCATTTT
TRBV10-2	-	few	TRBJ1-1	CASSDRGGGDTEAFF	TGCGCCAGCAGTGATCGGGGTGGTGGGGACACTGAAGCTTTCTTT
TRBV27	TRBD1	-	TRBJ1-1	CASSLSWGQGLTEAFF	TGTGCCAGCAGTTTATCATGGGGACAGGGTCTTACTGAAGCTTTCTTT
TRBV18	TRBD2	-	TRBJ2-5	CASSPLAGAPETQYF	TGTGCCAGCTCACCACTAGCGGGAGCGCCAGAGACCCAGTACTTC
TRBV27	-	-	TRBJ1-2	CASRLNRLGYGYTF	TGTGCCAGCAGATTGAATCGGCTAGGCTATGGCTACACCTTC
TRBV7-3	-	-	TRBJ2-1	CASSPGGNSYNEQFF	TGTGCCAGCAGCCCTGGGGGGAATTCCTACAATGAGCAGTTCTTC